The T cell receptor beta chain under discussion was sequenced for a study of blood T cell repertoires in COVID-19. Background on the study: Some COVID-19 samples were acute and others convalescent; all came from the United States, Italy and Spain. In each case, the material was cDNA or gDNA derived from T cells, B-cell-depleted T cells, or PBMCs.

Per the original methods: Reference gene primer amplification gave estimated nucleated cell counts. Sequencing was performed with immunoSEQ multiplex PCR; in TCRdb, only in-frame clones are kept and a portion is missing. That table furnishes V, J and clone size, whereas the DNA furnished D and trimming. The sample lists roughly 91,000 clones, around three quarters occurring once. V shed 2 bases and J shed 1 base, with 11 bases lying between them. The CDR3 sequence is 15 residues long. Germline-derived CDR1 and CDR2 are MNHNS and SASEGT. The sequence came from a man between 65 and 85 years old with acute or convalescent COVID-19. Material: peripheral blood. The rearrangement uses TRBV6-1 and TRBJ1-1; TRBD1 is a possible D gene (5 bases). The CDR3 region has the DNA TGTGCCAGCAGTGAAATCCTTAGGGGGAACACTGAAGCTTTCTTT. This encodes CASSEILRGNTEAFF.